The 9 T cell receptor beta chains below were found in one sample sequenced in a study of cytomegalovirus exposure and HLA in healthy donors. Both 60 Vbeta primers and 13 Jbeta primers went into the PCR. Sequencing was performed with immunoSEQ multiplex PCR; in TCRdb, only in-frame clones are kept and a portion is missing. The sample contains around 140,000 clones, approximately 78% of which appear only once. The sequencing input was PBMCs. These receptors came from a woman between 35 and 50 years old in good health and CMV-seropositive.

This chain joins TRBV6-5 and TRBJ2-2, with 7 bases lining up with TRBD1. Losses at the gene ends were 7 bases for V and 3 bases for J; bases not matched to a gene: 8. The germline gives CDR1 MNHEY, CDR2 SVGAGI. This CDR3 spans 15 amino acids. The CDR3 loop reads CASTERDSDTGELFF. The CDR3 DNA reads as TGTGCCAGCACCGAAAGGGACAGCGACACCGGGGAGCTGTTTTTT.

Concerning this clone: Additional DNA sequences in this sample encode the identical CDR3. The rearrangement uses TRBV5-1 and TRBJ1-2, with a weak D call TRBD1 (6 bases). Germline V gene sequence: CDR1 SGHRS, CDR2 YFSETQ. V was shortened by 0 bases and J by 4 bases, with 10 bases between the two germline ends. This CDR3 region has 14 residues. CDR3 loop: CASSLAGEGYGYTF. The CDR3 coding sequence is TGCGCCAGCAGCTTGGCAGGGGAGGGCTATGGCTACACCTTC.

The J gene is TRBJ2-1, the V gene TRBV11-2; 8 bases line up with TRBD2. The CDR3 runs 15 residues. The trim removed 3 bases at V and 7 bases at J, leaving 8 bases unmatched. Per germline, CDR1 SGHAT and CDR2 FQNNGV. The CDR3 reads CASSFKGTSVNEQFF. CDR3 bases: TGTGCCAGCAGCTTTAAGGGGACTAGTGTTAATGAGCAGTTCTTC.

The chain has TRBV7-2 and TRBJ2-5; D call uncertain. The V and J ends lost 1 base and 2 bases respectively, with 5 bases between them. The CDR3 is made up of 13 amino acids. Germline CDR1 and CDR2: SGHTA and FQGNSA. In DNA form, the CDR3 reads TGTGCCAGCAGCTTAGAGACTCAAGAGACCCAGTACTTC. Amino acids: CASSLETQETQYF.

The chain employs TRBV7-8 and TRBJ2-1; TRBD1 agrees at 9 bases. The germline gives CDR1 SGHVS, CDR2 FQNEAQ. This CDR3 contains 13 residues. V gave up 1 base and J gave up 13 bases; unmatched junction bases: 5. Here the CDR3 reads CASSLGETGGQFF. The CDR3 DNA follows: TGTGCCAGCAGCTTAGGGGAAACAGGGGGCCAGTTCTTC.

This clone came up a few times. This chain joins TRBV6-5 and TRBJ2-1; perhaps TRBD1 as D (5 bases). V lost 0 bases, J lost 3 bases, and 12 bases lay in between. Germline loops: CDR1 MNHEY, CDR2 SVGAGI. The CDR3 is 16 amino acids. As DNA, the CDR3 is TGTGCCAGCAGTTACTCACAGGTTCTCAACTACAATGAGCAGTTCTTC. It yields the protein CASSYSQVLNYNEQFF.

The chain joins TRBV14 to TRBJ2-3, with 7 bases identical to TRBD2. V was pared by 0 bases and J by 0 bases, with 6 bases of the junction left unmatched. This CDR3 is 17 amino acids long. CDR1 and CDR2 from the germline V gene are SGHDN and FVKESK. CDR3 sequence: CASSQDRGSGSTDTQYF. The CDR3 region has the DNA TGTGCCAGCAGCCAAGATCGGGGTAGCGGGAGCACAGATACGCAGTATTTT.

This chain uses TRBV28 with TRBJ1-3, with D unclear. The germline V gene has CDR1 MDHEN and CDR2 SYDVKM. This CDR3 region has 12 residues. V was pared by 4 bases and J by 4 bases, with 5 bases between. The CDR3 region has the DNA TGTGCCAGCAGTTCGGGGGGAAACACCATATATTTT. Translation gives CASSSGGNTIYF.

The chain carries TRBV28 and TRBJ1-5; TRBD1 is a possible D gene (5 bases). The germline CDR1 and CDR2 sequences are MDHEN and SYDVKM. The CDR3 is 14 residues long. V was clipped by 6 bases and J by 0 bases, with 9 bases between them. DNA of the CDR3: TGTGCCAGCAGCAGACAGATTAGCAATCAGCCCCAGCATTTT. It specifies CASSRQISNQPQHF.